The 29 T cell receptor beta chains reported below all come from one sample, sequenced in a study of early T cells in non-severe SARS-CoV-2 infection. TCRdb fed the 5' RACE reads into MiXCR, producing one record per CDR3 protein. This table has some 60,000 distinct CDR3 sequences, more than 8.5% appearing once. The sequenced material came from whole blood. Receptors originate from an adult who was a healthcare worker with PCR-confirmed SARS-CoV-2 infection or an uninfected control (not recorded which).

The V call is TRBV11-2, the J call TRBJ2-3; D unresolved. Looked up from germline, CDR1 is SGHAT and CDR2 is FQNNGV. Trimming cost V 3 bases and J 6 bases, with 7 bases left between them. The length of the CDR3 is 12 residues. DNA of the CDR3: TGTGCCAGCAGCTTCGCCCGGGATACGCAGTATTTT. Amino acids: CASSFARDTQYF.

In this sample, this clonotype turned up many times. An end of the junction does not agree with germline; a read error may underlie this. The chain links TRBV7-7 to TRBJ2-6; 9 nucleotides line up with TRBD1. Germline V gene lookup returns CDR1 SSHAT and CDR2 FNYEAQ (reference sequence). The CDR3 runs 18 residues. The CDR3 sequence is CASSSSRDRVTGANVLTF. Written as DNA, the CDR3 is TGTGCTAGCAGCTCCTCCCGGGACAGGGTGACTGGGGCCAACGTCCTGACTTTC.

Only a few counts were recorded for this clonotype. Sequence at one end of the junction differs from germline and may be a read error. This chain's CDR3 is CASSQAGNYEQYF. As DNA, the CDR3 is TGTGCCAGCAGTCAAGCGGGAAACTACGAGCAGTACTTC. The chain carries TRBV3-1 and TRBJ2-7; 7 bases match TRBD2. The germline V gene encodes CDR1 LGHDT and CDR2 YNNKEL (reference sequence). The CDR3 totals 13 residues.

The V and J genes are TRBV6-2 or TRBV6-3 and TRBJ2-2; no clear D gene. Germline CDR1 MNHEY, CDR2 SVGEGT. The CDR3 totals 14 residues. V was pared by 0 bases and J by 6 bases, with 8 bases between. The CDR3 sequence is CASSYSWGAGELFF. CDR3 sequence (DNA): TGTGCCAGCAGTTACTCCTGGGGTGCCGGGGAGCTGTTTTTT.

The sample holds many counts of this clonotype. V gene TRBV20-1 combines with J gene TRBJ2-7; 7 bases agree with TRBD2. Looked up from germline, CDR1 is DFQATT and CDR2 is SNEGSKA (reference sequence). This CDR3 comprises 13 residues. Written as DNA, the CDR3 is TGCAGCCCAACGGGGGGAAGTACGTACGAGCAGTACTTC. Translation: CSPTGGSTYEQYF.

In its sample, this clonotype was seen a few times. The J gene is TRBJ2-4, the V gene TRBV5-1; TRBD1 matches 7 bases. The CDR3 contains 16 residues. The germline gives CDR1 SGHRS, CDR2 YFSETQ. With V trimmed by 4 bases and J by 6 bases, 13 bases remained unmatched. For the CDR3, the DNA is TGCGCCAGCAGCCACGGACAGGCTAGCCCCCTAAACATTCAGTACTTC. Encoded protein: CASSHGQASPLNIQYF.

This clonotype was seen more than once but under ten times. The chain is built from TRBV20-1 and TRBJ2-7, with D possibly being TRBD1 or TRBD2 (5 bases each). In germline, CDR1 is DFQATT, CDR2 SNEGSKA (reference sequence). This CDR3 comprises 13 residues. The CDR3 is CSLKRGGAYEQYF. The CDR3 coding sequence is TGCAGCCTAAAACGTGGGGGAGCCTACGAGCAGTACTTC.

This chain's CDR3 is CASRDDNEQFF. CDR3 coding DNA: TGTGCCAGCAGGGATGACAATGAGCAGTTCTTC. V usage is TRBV2 and J usage is TRBJ2-1; D unresolved. CDR3 size: 11 residues. V lost 6 bases to trimming and J lost 5 bases, with 5 bases between them. Per the germline V gene, CDR1 is SNHLY and CDR2 is FYNNEI.

Sample share makes this clonotype medium-sized. This rearrangement joins TRBV19 to TRBJ2-1; 8 bases line up with TRBD2. Germline V lookup: CDR1 LNHDA, CDR2 SQIVND (reference sequence). After removal of 4 bases from V and 4 bases from J, the junction contained 6 bases not matched to a gene. This CDR3 contains 15 residues. Here the CDR3 DNA reads TGTGCCAGTAGTACTACTAGCGGAGTTTACAATGAGCAGTTCTTC. This sequence encodes CASSTTSGVYNEQFF.

This clonotype was recorded at least ten times. The CDR3 is CASRPDRKIQWEQFF. The DNA for the CDR3 is TGTGCCAGCAGGCCGGACAGGAAAATACAATGGGAGCAGTTCTTC. The chain links TRBV6-6 to TRBJ2-1, with 7 bases fitting TRBD1. V lost 6 bases, J lost 10 bases, and 15 bases stayed unmatched. The CDR3 spans 15 residues. Looked up from germline, CDR1 is MNHNY and CDR2 is SVGAGI (reference sequence).

This clonotype was seen a few times. This chain joins TRBV2 and TRBJ2-1; 7 nucleotides match TRBD2. This CDR3 comprises 12 residues. The V gene end was trimmed by 5 bases and the J gene end by 12 bases; junction bases not matched to a gene: 7. Germline-derived CDR1 and CDR2 are SNHLY and FYNNEI. The CDR3 spells CASSQLAQPQFF. The CDR3 DNA reads TGTGCCAGCAGTCAACTAGCGCAACCGCAGTTCTTC. Complete variable domain (other parts from reference TRBV2 and TRBJ2-1): EPEVTQTPSHQVTQMGQEVILRCVPISNHLYFYWYRQILGQKVEFLVSFYNNEISEKSEIFDDQFSVERPDGSNFTLKIRSTKLEDSAMYFCASSQLAQPQFFGPGTRLTVL.

At least ten counts were recorded for this clonotype. V is TRBV18 and J is TRBJ2-1, with D possibly matching TRBD2 (7 bases). Trimming cost V 3 bases and J 5 bases, with 14 bases left between them. The germline V gene has CDR1 KGHSH and CDR2 LQKENI. This CDR3 contains 15 residues. The CDR3 loop is CASSPLAGADNEQFF. The CDR3 region has the DNA TGTGCCAGCTCACCGCTCGCGGGGGCGGACAATGAGCAGTTCTTC.

This clonotype was observed many times. The chain links TRBV9 to TRBJ2-2; D ambiguous. This CDR3 is 17 amino acids long. Germline CDR1 SGDLS, CDR2 YYNGEE. The V and J ends lost 4 bases and 0 bases respectively, with 16 bases between them. CDR3: CASSPSPVGANTGELFF. CDR3 sequence (DNA): TGTGCCAGCAGCCCCTCTCCTGTAGGCGCGAACACCGGGGAGCTGTTTTTT.

The V and J genes are TRBV20-1 and TRBJ2-5, with a possible D match to TRBD2 (6 bases). This CDR3 contains 12 residues. Trimming removed 4 bases at V and 2 bases at J, with 8 bases between. Germline values: CDR1 DFQATT, CDR2 SNEGSKA (reference sequence). The chain's CDR3 is CSATTSQETQYF. CDR3 DNA sequence: TGCAGTGCTACGACTAGTCAAGAGACCCAGTACTTC.

The chain is built from TRBV6-2 or TRBV6-3 and TRBJ2-1; 10 nucleotides match TRBD2. The CDR3 has 15 residues. The trim removed 8 bases at V and 6 bases at J, leaving 10 bases unmatched. CDR1 is MNHEY, CDR2 SVGEGT, per germline. This CDR3 is CASSSGRGIVNEQFF. In nucleotides, the CDR3 is TGTGCCAGCTCTAGCGGGAGAGGGATAGTCAATGAGCAGTTCTTC.

The table lists this clonotype with many counts. J is TRBJ2-1 and V is TRBV20-1; 7 bases line up with TRBD1. This CDR3 comprises 14 residues. Germline V gene lookup returns CDR1 DFQATT and CDR2 SNEGSKA (reference sequence). V trimming: 1 base; J trimming: 10 bases; junction bases outside the gene matches: 10. Written as DNA, the CDR3 is TGCAGTGCTAGAGGTCAGGGGGTAATTAGAGAGCAGTTCTTC. It specifies CSARGQGVIREQFF.

This clonotype was counted ten times or more. The CDR3 region has the DNA TGTGCCAGCAGCTTAGTCAGGGGATACGAGCAGTACTTC. Protein product: CASSLVRGYEQYF. The V call is TRBV13, the J call TRBJ2-7, with D perhaps matching TRBD1 (6 bases). This CDR3 region has 13 residues. Trimming removed 1 base at V and 4 bases at J, with 8 bases between. Germline assignment: CDR1 PRHDT and CDR2 FYEKMQ (reference sequence).

This clonotype appeared many times. The chain has TRBV5-5 and TRBJ1-1; 7 nucleotides match TRBD1. This CDR3 contains 14 residues. The germline CDR1 and CDR2 sequences are SGHKS and YYEKEE (reference sequence). Trimming took 1 base from V and 2 from J; bases not matched to a gene: 2. The chain's CDR3 is CASSLHRGNTEAFF. CDR3 in DNA: TGTGCCAGCAGCTTGCACAGGGGAAACACTGAAGCTTTCTTT.

This clonotype was observed many times. The genes are TRBV25-1 and TRBJ1-5; D may be TRBD1 (5 bases). V shed 3 bases and J shed 0 bases, with 9 bases lying between them. The CDR3 covers 15 residues. The germline gives CDR1 MGHDK, CDR2 SYGVNS. The CDR3 region is CASSEDTYSNQPQHF. DNA of the CDR3: TGTGCCAGCAGTGAGGACACCTATAGCAATCAGCCCCAGCATTTT.

This clonotype was counted a few times. The CDR3 loop is CSASLQTYAQSPLHF. The CDR3 coding sequence is TGCAGTGCCTCCCTCCAGACGTACGCGCAATCACCCCTCCACTTT. The rearrangement joins TRBV20-1 to TRBJ1-6; D ambiguous. Germline V gene data show CDR1 as DFQATT and CDR2 as SNEGSKA (reference sequence). Deletions cut 6 bases from V and 10 bases from J, with 22 bases between. There are 15 residues in the CDR3.

This clonotype came up many times. This chain connects TRBV6-6 to TRBJ1-5, with D unclear. CDR1 and CDR2 from the germline V gene are MNHNY and SVGAGI (reference sequence). V lost 0 bases, J lost 1 base, and 4 bases lay in between. The CDR3 covers 14 residues. The CDR3 is CASSYSGSNQPQHF. The CDR3, as DNA: TGTGCCAGCAGTTACTCAGGGAGCAATCAGCCCCAGCATTTT.

The J gene is TRBJ1-3, the V gene TRBV6-5, with D uncertain. CDR3 length equals 13 residues. Germline V gene lookup returns CDR1 MNHEY and CDR2 SVGAGI. The V end lost 10 bases, the J end lost 0 bases, and 10 bases lay between the germline ends. Here the CDR3 DNA reads TGTGCCACCACGGGCAACTCTGGAAACACCATATATTTT. This gives the protein CATTGNSGNTIYF.

This clonotype was seen repeatedly, ten times or more. This chain links TRBV20-1 with TRBJ1-1; TRBD1 aligns across 7 bases. Losses at the gene ends were 0 bases for V and 4 bases for J; bases not matched to a gene: 11. The CDR3 is 16 residues long. Looked up from germline, CDR1 is DFQATT and CDR2 is SNEGSKA (reference sequence). CDR3 protein: CSARDSRTGMGTEAFF. The CDR3 DNA reads as TGCAGTGCTAGAGACTCCCGGACAGGCATGGGCACTGAAGCTTTCTTT.

Regarding this clonotype: This may arise from a read error, as a much more abundant clone is one base away. The rearrangement uses TRBV30 and TRBJ2-7; D could derive from TRBD1 or TRBD2 (6 bases each). This CDR3 has 14 residues. Deletions cut 1 base from V and 4 bases from J, with 14 bases between. Germline loops: CDR1 GTSNPN, CDR2 SVGIG (reference sequence). The CDR3 nucleotides are TGTGCCTGGAGTGAACCGGGGGCGATTTACGAGCAGTACTTC. Its protein product is CAWSEPGAIYEQYF.

In this sample, this clonotype turned up many times. V is TRBV6-6 and J is TRBJ2-5; tentatively, D is TRBD1 or TRBD2 (5 bases each). V lost 3 bases and J 3 bases, leaving 8 bases between the germline ends. CDR3 length: 13 amino acids. Germline V gene data show CDR1 as MNHNY and CDR2 as SVGAGI (reference sequence). The CDR3 bases are TGTGCCAGCAGTTATTGGGGGAAAGAGACCCAGTACTTC. Translating gives CASSYWGKETQYF.

In this sample, this clonotype turned up many times. This chain links TRBV6-2 or TRBV6-3 with TRBJ2-3; 7 bases fit TRBD2. Germline trimming cut 6 bases from V and 0 bases from J; bases unmatched to any gene: 9. The CDR3 covers 16 residues. Germline values: CDR1 MNHEY, CDR2 SVGEGT. The CDR3 nucleotides are TGTGCCAGCAGCCCCGATAGCGGGTTCAGCACAGATACGCAGTATTTT. Protein product: CASSPDSGFSTDTQYF.

J is TRBJ2-3 and V is TRBV7-3, with D perhaps TRBD2 (7 bases). Trimming took off 4 bases at V and 3 bases at J, with 14 bases between the two ends. The CDR3 spans 15 residues. Germline V gene data show CDR1 as SGHTA and CDR2 as FQGTGA. Here the CDR3 reads CASSSGGLATDTQYF. The DNA for the CDR3 is TGTGCCAGCAGCTCCGGGGGGCTAGCGACAGATACGCAGTATTTT.

This clonotype has ten or more counts. The V and J genes are TRBV13 and TRBJ2-5; D is ambiguous. Germline V gives CDR1 PRHDT, CDR2 FYEKMQ (reference sequence). The CDR3 runs 13 residues. V was trimmed by 5 bases and J by 5 bases, leaving 12 bases between them. The CDR3 nucleotides are TGTGCCAGCAGCCGTTCCTTTGGGGAGACCCAGTACTTC. This gives the protein CASSRSFGETQYF.

This clonotype was seen many times. The gene calls are TRBV6-1 and TRBJ1-2; no definite D call. The CDR3 sequence is 13 residues long. CDR1 is MNHNS, CDR2 SASEGT, per germline. V was shortened by 6 bases and J by 4 bases, with 12 bases between the two germline ends. In DNA form, the CDR3 reads TGTGCCAGCAGGAACGGGGTTCTCTATGGCTACACCTTC. Residues: CASRNGVLYGYTF.